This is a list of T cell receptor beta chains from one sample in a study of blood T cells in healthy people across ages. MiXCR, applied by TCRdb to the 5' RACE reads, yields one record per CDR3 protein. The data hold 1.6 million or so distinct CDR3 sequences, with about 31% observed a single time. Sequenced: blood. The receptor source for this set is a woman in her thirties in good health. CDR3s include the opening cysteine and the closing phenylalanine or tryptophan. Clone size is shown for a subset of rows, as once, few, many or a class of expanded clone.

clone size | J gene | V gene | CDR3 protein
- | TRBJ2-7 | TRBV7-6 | CASSLGGTVPYEQYF
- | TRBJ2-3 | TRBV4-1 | CASSQVSRWGRGSTDTQYF
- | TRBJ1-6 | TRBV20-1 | CSGQGMNNSPLHF
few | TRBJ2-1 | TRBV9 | CASSVEGSGGEGSYNEQFF
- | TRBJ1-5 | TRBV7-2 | CASSLGPRAGGNQPQHF
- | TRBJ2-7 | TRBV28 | CAEGTLYEQYF
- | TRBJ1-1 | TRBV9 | CASSVNGWTEAFF
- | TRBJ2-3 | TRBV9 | CASSPPRTGVTDTQYF
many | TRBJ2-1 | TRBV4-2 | CASSQDPSYNEQFF
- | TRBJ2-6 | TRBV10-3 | CAATSGANVLTF
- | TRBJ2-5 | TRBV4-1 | CASSQFSTRETQYF
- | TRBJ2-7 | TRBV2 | CASSEGGSAGGYDYEQYF
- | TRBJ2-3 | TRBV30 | CAWSASSSTDTQYF
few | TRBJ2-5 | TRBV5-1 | CASSGGQWGVGPQYF
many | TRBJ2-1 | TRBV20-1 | CSARDATEKLSNEQFF
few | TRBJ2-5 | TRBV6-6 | CASSYSTDRGEETQYF
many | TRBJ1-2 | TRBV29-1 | CSVVGQGRGYGYTF
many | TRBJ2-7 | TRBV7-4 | CASSQGLAGAPYEQYF
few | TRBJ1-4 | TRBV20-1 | CSARDRGSSEKLFF
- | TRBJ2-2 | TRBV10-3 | CATGTGVSGELFF
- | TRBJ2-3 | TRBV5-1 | CASSLGAGDYTDTQYF
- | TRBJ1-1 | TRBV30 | CAWSQWGTEAFF
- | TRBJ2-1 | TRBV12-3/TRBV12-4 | CASSFRFEQFF
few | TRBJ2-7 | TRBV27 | CASSLGTALKQYF
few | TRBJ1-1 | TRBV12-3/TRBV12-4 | CASSSEGTISNTEAFF
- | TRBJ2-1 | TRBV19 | CASSISGRSYSEQFF
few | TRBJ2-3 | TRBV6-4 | CASKAGGGSTDTQYF
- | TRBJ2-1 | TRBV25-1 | CASTDWAQGGDEQFF
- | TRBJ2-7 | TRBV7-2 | CASSLDLLANEQYF
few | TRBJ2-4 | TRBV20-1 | CSAHGTAKNIQYF
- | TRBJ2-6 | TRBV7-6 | CASSLDRSSGANALTF
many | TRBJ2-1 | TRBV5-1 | CASSALAGGYNEQFF
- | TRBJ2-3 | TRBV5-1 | CASSRDKPVDTQYF
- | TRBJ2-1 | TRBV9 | CASSAPNGSSYNEQFF
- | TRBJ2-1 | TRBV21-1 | CATKIPGLAGLDEQFF
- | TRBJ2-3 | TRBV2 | CASRALTGGTDTQYF
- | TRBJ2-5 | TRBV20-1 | CSARAYDVTQYF
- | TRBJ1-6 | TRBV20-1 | CSARDQDLGSPLHF
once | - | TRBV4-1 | CASSQERGSSYNEQYF
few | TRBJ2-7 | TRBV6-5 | CASSTRLRGYEQYF
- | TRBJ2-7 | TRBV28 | CASSLSTSRLSYEQYF
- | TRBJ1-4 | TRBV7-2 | CASSLAPPKLFF
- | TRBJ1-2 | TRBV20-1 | CSARDRLGSLTGYGYTF